This TCR beta chain was captured in a study of blood T cell repertoires in COVID-19. Study-wide context: Material from acute and convalescent COVID-19 was sourced from the United States, Italy and Spain. The analysed material was cDNA or gDNA that came from T cells, B-cell-depleted T cells, or PBMCs.

The V end was cut by 5 bases, the J end by 1 base, with 15 bases between. Germline V gene lookup returns CDR1 MNHEY and CDR2 SVGEGT. The CDR3 is 15 amino acids. This table comes from immunoSEQ multiplex PCR, and its TCRdb copy is limited to in-frame clones, with some not included. Of fewer than 250,000 clones in the sample, roughly 86% were seen once. This clonotype was obtained from a woman of 80 years or more with COVID-19, enrolled during active disease. Sequencing was performed on peripheral blood. This chain joins TRBV6-2 or TRBV6-3 and TRBJ2-7, with D possibly TRBD1 on 6 matching bases. CDR3 in DNA: TGTGCCAGCAGTGCGGAAACAGGGTGGTCCTACGAGCAGTACTTC. It is translated as CASSAETGWSYEQYF.